Below are 17 T cell receptor beta chains sequenced from a single sample in a study of beta chain features in type 1 diabetes. Expressed TCRB transcripts were sequenced after all isolated RNA was converted to cDNA. Using immunoSEQ multiplex PCR, the repertoire was profiled, and TCRdb retains in-frame clones only, with some absent. The sample comprises around 280,000 clones, about 8% of which are singletons, and 1% rests with the top ten. The sequenced sample consisted of central memory CD4+ T cells from blood. The receptors were gathered from a young woman in good health.

The V gene is TRBV7-2, the J gene TRBJ2-1; 12 nucleotides line up with TRBD2. V lost 3 bases, J lost 9 bases, and 3 bases stayed unmatched. The germline gives CDR1 SGHTA, CDR2 FQGNSA. This CDR3 comprises 14 residues. The CDR3 region has the DNA TGTGCCAGCAGCTTGACTAGCGGGAGAGGTGAGCAGTTCTTC. Its translation is CASSLTSGRGEQFF. Full variable domain (remainder filled in from reference TRBV7-2 and TRBJ2-1): GAGVSQSPSNKVTEKGKDVELRCDPISGHTALYWYRQSLGQGLEFLIYFQGNSAPDKSGLPSDRFSAERTGGSVSTLTIQRTQQEDSAVYLCASSLTSGRGEQFFGPGTRLTVL.

In this sample, this clone turned up a few times. This chain joins TRBV5-4 and TRBJ2-3; maybe TRBD2 (5 bases). CDR1 SGHNT and CDR2 YYREEE come from the germline V gene (reference sequence). Trimming removed 2 bases from V and 2 bases from J, with 9 bases in between. The CDR3 is 14 residues long. The CDR3 is CASSFGDPTDTQYF. DNA of the CDR3: TGTGCCAGCAGCTTCGGGGATCCCACAGATACGCAGTATTTT.

This clone was found a few times. V and J are TRBV7-9 and TRBJ1-1, with D possibly TRBD1 on 5 matching bases. V dropped 5 bases and J dropped 5 bases, with 18 bases sitting between them. CDR3 size: 15 residues. Germline V gives CDR1 SEHNR, CDR2 FQNEAQ (reference sequence). Here the CDR3 DNA reads TGTGCCAGCAGCGAACACAGGTTCAGGACTACTGAAGCTTTCTTT. It yields the protein CASSEHRFRTTEAFF.

This clone has a count of ten or more. V gene TRBV19 combines with J gene TRBJ1-1; D gene ambiguous. Trimming removed 1 base at V and 12 bases at J, with 12 bases between. CDR3 length equals 12 residues. CDR1 and CDR2 (germline): LNHDA, SQIVND (reference sequence). The CDR3 region has the DNA TGTGCCAGTAGTATAGCTCGGGATTTAACTTTCTTT. Its protein product is CASSIARDLTFF.

This clone was detected only a few times. The CDR3 DNA follows: TGTGCCAGCTCACCCCCCAGGTCGGAGTTCACCGGGGAGCTGTTTTTT. Protein: CASSPPRSEFTGELFF. The chain links TRBV18 to TRBJ2-2; no clear D gene. V was clipped by 3 bases and J by 4 bases, with 15 bases between them. Germline CDR1 reads KGHSH; CDR2 reads LQKENI. The CDR3 loop spans 16 amino acids.

This clone was observed a handful of times. This may be a read error: a much more frequent sequence differs by one nucleotide. This chain uses TRBV4-2 with TRBJ2-7, with D unresolved. From germline, CDR1 is LGHNA and CDR2 YNFKEQ. The V and J ends lost 4 bases and 3 bases respectively, with 4 bases between them. The CDR3 is 11 amino acids. The CDR3 sequence is CASSLDYEQYF. The CDR3 DNA reads TGTGCCAGCAGCCTCGACTACGAGCAGTACTTC.

This clone was counted between two and nine times. The V gene is TRBV4-3, the J gene TRBJ2-3, with D possibly being TRBD2 (6 bases). The CDR3 loop spans 15 amino acids. Germline V lookup: CDR1 LGHNA, CDR2 YSLEER. V gave up 4 bases and J gave up 0 bases, with 11 bases separating them. The CDR3 is CASSRTGGSTDTQYF. CDR3 nucleotides: TGCGCCAGCAGCCGAACCGGGGGAAGCACAGATACGCAGTATTTT.

J is TRBJ2-1 and V is TRBV5-4; possibly TRBD2 for D (5 bases). Germline loops: CDR1 SGHNT, CDR2 YYREEE (reference sequence). V lost 0 bases, J lost 2 bases, and 12 bases lay in between. CDR3 length equals 16 residues. CDR3 sequence: CASSLGSRRTYNEQFF. CDR3 nucleotide sequence: TGTGCCAGCAGCTTGGGTAGCAGGAGGACCTACAATGAGCAGTTCTTC. The full variable domain, in which reference TRBV5-4 and TRBJ2-1 provide the parts outside the CDR3, is ETGVTQSPTHLIKTRGQQVTLRCSSQSGHNTVSWYQQALGQGPQFIFQYYREEENGRGNFPPRFSGLQFPNYSSELNVNALELDDSALYLCASSLGSRRTYNEQFFGPGTRLTVL.

This clone has only a few counts. This chain connects TRBV29-1 to TRBJ2-1, with D perhaps matching TRBD1 (7 bases). CDR3 size: 15 residues. Germline values: CDR1 SQVTM, CDR2 ANQGSEA. Deletions cut 7 bases from V and 6 bases from J, with 22 bases between. In nucleotides, the CDR3 is TGCAGCGCCGAAGGGACAGCCCGGGGGAGCAATGAGCAGTTCTTC. Translated, it gives CSAEGTARGSNEQFF.

This clone was counted a few times. This sequence joins TRBV7-2 and TRBJ2-7, with 7 bases lining up with TRBD2. This CDR3 comprises 14 residues. Losses at the gene ends were 1 base for V and 6 bases for J; bases not matched to a gene: 6. From germline, CDR1 is SGHTA and CDR2 FQGNSA. The CDR3 is CASSLGLARSEQYF. The CDR3 nucleotides read TGTGCCAGCAGCTTAGGACTAGCCCGCAGCGAGCAGTACTTC.

The rearrangement joins TRBV29-1 to TRBJ2-7, with 8 bases aligning to TRBD1. Germline values: CDR1 SQVTM, CDR2 ANQGSEA. V shed 3 bases, J shed 6 bases, and the junction held 7 bases outside the gene matches. CDR3 length: 13 residues. DNA of the CDR3: TGCAGCGTTGATGGACAGGGATGGGGCGAGCAGTACTTC. Its protein product is CSVDGQGWGEQYF.

This clone was counted only a few times. The V and J genes are TRBV28 and TRBJ1-4, with D unresolved. V lost 9 bases and J 0 bases, leaving 11 bases between the germline ends. This CDR3 has 14 residues. CDR1 is MDHEN, CDR2 SYDVKM, per germline. The CDR3 reads CASEGRATNEKLFF. As DNA, the CDR3 is TGTGCCAGTGAAGGGAGAGCAACTAATGAAAAACTGTTTTTT.

This chain connects TRBV21-1 to TRBJ2-7; the DNA was not used to check the table's D call, TRBD1. TRBV21-1 is assigned pseudogene status. CDR3 length equals 16 residues. CDR3 sequence reads: CASSKGVDRARYEQYV. The DNA for the CDR3 is TGTGCCAGCAGCAAAGGAGTAGACAGGGCAAGGTACGAGCAGTACGTC.

The genes are TRBV2 and TRBJ1-2; D unclear. Germline lookup yields CDR1 SNHLY and CDR2 FYNNEI. The CDR3 is 15 residues long. The V gene lost 5 bases and the J gene lost 3 bases, with 16 bases spanning the gap. CDR3 loop: CASSSLTSTYYGYTF. The CDR3 DNA follows: TGTGCCAGCAGTTCACTCACATCCACTTACTATGGCTACACCTTC.

The chain combines TRBV7-9 with TRBJ1-5, with D maybe TRBD1 (6 bases). The CDR3 consists of 14 residues. V was shortened by 3 bases and J by 4 bases, with 10 bases between the two germline ends. Germline-derived CDR1 and CDR2 are SEHNR and FQNEAQ (reference sequence). The CDR3 here is CASSFDRPNQPQHF. In nucleotides, the CDR3 is TGTGCCAGCAGCTTCGACAGGCCGAATCAGCCCCAGCATTTT.

This clone has more than one count but fewer than ten. The chain has TRBV5-4 and TRBJ2-3; TRBD1 matches at 7 bases. From germline, CDR1 is SGHNT and CDR2 YYREEE (reference sequence). The CDR3 loop spans 18 amino acids. The V gene end was trimmed by 7 bases and the J gene end by 3 bases; junction bases not matched to a gene: 20. CDR3 DNA: TGTGCCAGCCCGGGATACCGGGACAGTCGAGAAGCAACAGATACGCAGTATTTT. This translates into CASPGYRDSREATDTQYF.

This clone was counted only a few times. The chain has TRBV11-1 and TRBJ2-5; 7 positions match TRBD1. The CDR3 has 15 residues. The V segment lost 5 bases and the J segment 4 bases; nucleotides outside the gene matches: 10. The germline CDR1 and CDR2 sequences are SGHAT and FQDESV (reference sequence). CDR3 bases: TGTGCCAGCAGCCCTCCCCTAGGGGGCAGAGAGACCCAGTACTTC. Residues: CASSPPLGGRETQYF.